A selection of T cell receptor beta chains follows, all from one sample in a study of blood T cell repertoires in COVID-19. The data were produced by immunoSEQ multiplex PCR, yet TCRdb's version contains in-frame clones alone and is incomplete. The top ten clones hold about 11% of a sample with 95,000 to 110,000 clones, over 65% of them seen once. The sample was peripheral blood. The receptors were sampled from a human donor in a cohort sampled during active COVID-19. CDR3s leave out the opening cysteine and the closing phenylalanine or tryptophan.

J | V | CDR3
TRBJ2-7 | TRBV20-1 | SASGSGSQAYEQY
TRBJ1-2 | TRBV24-1 | ATSDLLPGPDGYT
TRBJ2-3 | TRBV6-6 | ASSYRGLHTDTQY
TRBJ1-2 | TRBV7-2 | ASSLGGGNYGYT
TRBJ2-7 | TRBV7-6 | ASSLARSGGNYEQY
TRBJ1-1 | TRBV4-3 | ASSYRTGTNTEAF
TRBJ2-7 | TRBV19 | ASSPSGTSGSRPQY
TRBJ2-3 | TRBV19 | ASTRTISTDTQY
TRBJ1-3 | TRBV18 | ASSPLQGGSGSGNTIY
TRBJ2-7 | TRBV21-1 | ASSNDRGYSYEQY
TRBJ1-2 | TRBV6-5 | ASSYDRFGYT
TRBJ1-1 | TRBV20-1 | SAMTGAEAF
TRBJ2-5 | TRBV5-1 | ASSLGTSGGQETQY
TRBJ1-1 | TRBV19 | ASNSLERMNTEAF
TRBJ1-5 | TRBV30 | AWSHGTGNQPQH
TRBJ2-5 | TRBV5-1 | ASRARRGAETQY
TRBJ1-2 | TRBV4-1 | ASSQAGTGVDYGYT
TRBJ1-2 | TRBV10-1 | ASSGGTDFYGYT
TRBJ2-5 | TRBV7-2 | ASSLDWVRETQY
TRBJ1-1 | TRBV18 | ASSPGKGVYTEAF
TRBJ2-7 | TRBV5-1 | ASSYGQGSGEQY
TRBJ2-7 | TRBV5-1 | ASRGDFYEQY
TRBJ2-7 | TRBV7-3 | ASSLIAGGYEQY
TRBJ1-1 | TRBV7-2 | ASSAGRQNTEAF
TRBJ1-1 | TRBV2 | ASSGYREHTEAF
TRBJ1-2 | TRBV5-4 | ASSPSGTGNYGYT
TRBJ2-4 | TRBV3-1/TRBV3-2 | ASSHSDSEPIQY
TRBJ1-5 | TRBV7-2 | ASSPFFGQGAVGNQPQH
TRBJ1-5 | TRBV19 | ASRTEGNQPQH
TRBJ2-7 | TRBV5-4 | ASSLGDLSYEQY
TRBJ1-2 | TRBV4-2 | ASSQPRDRVRWGGYT
TRBJ1-1 | TRBV25-1 | ASSEGAFTEAF
TRBJ1-1 | TRBV3-1/TRBV3-2 | ASSHALTGGSSEAF
TRBJ2-5 | TRBV15 | ATSRDLPSGGGETQY
TRBJ2-7 | TRBV7-2 | ASSPRQVRNEQY
TRBJ2-4 | TRBV27 | ASSPRVRKNIQY
TRBJ1-2 | TRBV19 | ASSTIVRGASNYGYT
TRBJ1-3 | TRBV20-1 | SANSGNTIY
TRBJ2-5 | TRBV3-1/TRBV3-2 | ASGGGLETQY
TRBJ1-3 | TRBV6-5 | ASRTGQAGNTIY
TRBJ1-4 | TRBV9 | ASSVGAGGAVKLF
TRBJ2-3 | TRBV5-1 | ASSLSAGGSTDTQY
TRBJ2-5 | TRBV7-2 | ASSLDGRGQETQY
TRBJ1-1 | TRBV3-1/TRBV3-2 | ASSTQGARTEAF
TRBJ1-2 | TRBV6-1 | ASSERSPPGYT
TRBJ2-6 | TRBV5-1 | ASSPVRGGGSSGANVLT
TRBJ1-4 | TRBV6-2/TRBV6-3 | ASTPWGSTNEKLF
TRBJ1-5 | TRBV18 | ASSPDDRGIGQPQH
TRBJ2-3 | TRBV18 | ASSPPRGLGTDTQY
TRBJ2-3 | TRBV5-6 | ASSPGGGDTQY
TRBJ1-3 | TRBV4-1 | ASSQDPGNTIY
TRBJ2-1 | TRBV4-2 | ASSLAGGPNEQF
TRBJ1-4 | TRBV19 | ASSSGTGNEKLF
TRBJ2-1 | TRBV28 | ASSLGGVDYNEQF
TRBJ2-2 | TRBV6-6 | ASSPAVANTGELF
TRBJ2-5 | TRBV11-1 | ASSLAREETQY
TRBJ1-4 | TRBV15 | ATSIDTEYEKLF
TRBJ1-4 | TRBV19 | ASRPGGTNEKLF
TRBJ1-3 | TRBV7-8 | ASSFEGRFGNTIY
TRBJ1-2 | TRBV6-5 | ASSPWGTSNYGYT